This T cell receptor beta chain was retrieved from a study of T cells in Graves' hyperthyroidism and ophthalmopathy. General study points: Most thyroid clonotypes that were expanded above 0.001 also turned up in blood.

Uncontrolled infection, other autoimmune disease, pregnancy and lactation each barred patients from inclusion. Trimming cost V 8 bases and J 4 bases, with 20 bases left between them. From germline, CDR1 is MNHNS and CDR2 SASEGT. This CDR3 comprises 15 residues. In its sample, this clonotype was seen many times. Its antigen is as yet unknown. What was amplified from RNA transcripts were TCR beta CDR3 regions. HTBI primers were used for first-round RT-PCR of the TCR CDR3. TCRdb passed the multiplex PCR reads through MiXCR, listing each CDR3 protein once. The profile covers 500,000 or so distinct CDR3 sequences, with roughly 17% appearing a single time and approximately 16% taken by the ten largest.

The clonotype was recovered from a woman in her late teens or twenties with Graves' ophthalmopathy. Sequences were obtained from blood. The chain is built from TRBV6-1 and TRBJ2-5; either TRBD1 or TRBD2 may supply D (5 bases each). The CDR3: CASRGGGAGGETQYF. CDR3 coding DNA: TGTGCCAGCCGGGGTGGTGGGGCCGGAGGAGAGACCCAGTACTTC.